This T cell receptor (beta chain) was retrieved from a study of neoadjuvant nivolumab and ipilimumab in lung cancer. Assay used: immunoSEQ multiplex PCR; TCRdb lists only in-frame clones, some missing. The sample contains over 25,000 clones, about three quarters of which appear only once. In regard to this clone: Its antigen remains unidentified.

Points from the study as a whole: Compared with tumor-adjacent uninvolved lung, resected tumors showed greater richness and clonality. Only two of four nivolumab-treated tumors gained richness and clonality by surgery. TCR clonality did not significantly correlate with pathologic tumor regression. Resected-tumor TCR richness correlated positively with pretherapy blood richness.

CDR1 and CDR2 from the germline V gene are LNHDA and SQIVND (reference sequence). V was trimmed by 3 bases and J by 9 bases, leaving 6 bases between them. The CDR3 is 10 residues long. The V gene is TRBV19, the J gene TRBJ2-7; D is unresolved. Sequences were derived from tumor tissue, sampled after neoadjuvant nivolumab, alone or with ipilimumab, at or shortly before surgery. This clonotype was obtained from an adult with non-small cell lung cancer. CDR3 DNA: TGTGCCAGTAGTATCAAGGTGCAGTACTTC. Its protein product is CASSIKVQYF.